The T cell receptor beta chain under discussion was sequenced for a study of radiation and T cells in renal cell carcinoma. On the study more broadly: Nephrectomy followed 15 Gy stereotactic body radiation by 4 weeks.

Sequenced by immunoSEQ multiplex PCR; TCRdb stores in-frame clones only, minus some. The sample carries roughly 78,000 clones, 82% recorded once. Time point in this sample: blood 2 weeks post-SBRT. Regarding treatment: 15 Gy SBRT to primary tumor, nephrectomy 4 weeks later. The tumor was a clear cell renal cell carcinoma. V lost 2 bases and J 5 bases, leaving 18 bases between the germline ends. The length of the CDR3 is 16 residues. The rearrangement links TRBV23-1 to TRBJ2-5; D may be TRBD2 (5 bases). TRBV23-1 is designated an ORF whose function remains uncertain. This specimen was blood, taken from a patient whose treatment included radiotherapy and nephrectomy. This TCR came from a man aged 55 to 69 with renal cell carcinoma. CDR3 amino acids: CASSQGRPDPWETQYF. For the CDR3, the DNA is TGCGCCAGCAGTCAAGGGAGACCCGATCCTTGGGAGACCCAGTACTTC.